This is a list of T cell receptor beta chains from one sample in a study of blood T cell repertoires in COVID-19. Method: immunoSEQ multiplex PCR; TCRdb's copy keeps in-frame clones and lacks some. The table includes about 200,000 clones, around nine tenths detected once. The sequenced sample was peripheral blood. These receptors were obtained from a man in his sixties with active or convalescent COVID-19. The CDR3 runs from the conserved cysteine through the conserved F or W.

CDR3: CAISESQGPYEQYF
V: TRBV10-3
length: 14
J: TRBJ2-7

CDR3: CASSVSGNYGYTF
V: TRBV12-3/TRBV12-4
length: 13
J: TRBJ1-2

CDR3: CASSYNQLAGSTDTQYF
V: TRBV19
length: 17
J: TRBJ2-3

CDR3: CATSDIGQGGYNEQFF
V: TRBV24-1
length: 16
J: TRBJ2-1

CDR3: CASSLDTSYGYTF
V: TRBV27
length: 13
J: TRBJ1-2

CDR3: CASSAGTLTYQPQHF
V: TRBV2
length: 15
J: TRBJ1-5

CDR3: CASSPGQGLLTEAFF
V: TRBV5-5
length: 15
J: TRBJ1-1

CDR3: CSRQGDTEAFF
V: TRBV20-1
length: 11
J: TRBJ1-1

CDR3: CASSLSGTMNQPQHF
V: TRBV27
length: 15
J: TRBJ1-5

CDR3: CASSVDLAGNYNEQFF
V: TRBV9
length: 16
J: TRBJ2-1

CDR3: CSVGAGTDTQYF
V: TRBV29-1
length: 12
J: TRBJ2-3

CDR3: CASSVQASSYNEQFF
V: TRBV2
length: 15
J: TRBJ2-1

CDR3: CASSRTGSNEKLFF
V: TRBV14
length: 14
J: TRBJ1-4

CDR3: CASSQDYVAGGTGNTIYF
V: TRBV4-1
length: 18
J: TRBJ1-3

CDR3: CASTLGSRAKQFF
V: TRBV12-3/TRBV12-4
length: 13
J: TRBJ2-1

CDR3: CASSLVRGFNYGYTF
V: TRBV7-9
length: 15
J: TRBJ1-2

CDR3: CASSSPQAGGPNEQFF
V: TRBV11-2
length: 16
J: TRBJ2-1

CDR3: CASSFRVATEAFF
V: TRBV12-3/TRBV12-4
length: 13
J: TRBJ1-1

CDR3: CATSEPGQGDTGELFF
V: TRBV24-1
length: 16
J: TRBJ2-2

CDR3: CASSANRVEQPQHF
V: TRBV2
length: 14
J: TRBJ1-5

CDR3: CAIGGPSNQPQHF
V: TRBV10-3
length: 13
J: TRBJ1-5

CDR3: CASSRVGDTQYF
V: TRBV7-3
length: 12
J: TRBJ2-3

CDR3: CASSLAGQAPYEQYF
V: TRBV7-9
length: 15
J: TRBJ2-7

CDR3: CASSRSGGSDTQYF
V: TRBV11-2
length: 14
J: TRBJ2-3

CDR3: CASSEVTAGNSPLHF
V: TRBV6-1
length: 15
J: TRBJ1-6

CDR3: CASSQGSGPMNTEAFF
V: TRBV18
length: 16
J: TRBJ1-1

CDR3: CASSEEVGGALDTQYF
V: TRBV6-1
length: 16
J: TRBJ2-3